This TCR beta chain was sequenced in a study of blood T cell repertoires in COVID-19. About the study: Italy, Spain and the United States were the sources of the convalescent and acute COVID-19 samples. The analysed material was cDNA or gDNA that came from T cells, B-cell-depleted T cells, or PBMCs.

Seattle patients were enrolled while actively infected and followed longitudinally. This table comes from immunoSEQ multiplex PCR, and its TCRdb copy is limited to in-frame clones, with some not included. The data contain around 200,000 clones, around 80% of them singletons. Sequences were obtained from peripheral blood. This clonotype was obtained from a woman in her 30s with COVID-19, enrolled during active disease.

In DNA form, the CDR3 reads TGTGCCAGTAGTGCAGAGACAGGGTGGGACACTGAAGCTTTCTTT. As protein: CASSAETGWDTEAFF. The chain combines TRBV19 with TRBJ1-1, with 7 bases aligning to TRBD1. This CDR3 has 15 amino acids. V shed 5 bases, J shed 3 bases, and the junction held 9 bases outside the gene matches. The germline V gene encodes CDR1 LNHDA and CDR2 SQIVND (reference sequence).